The 2 T cell receptor beta chains below come from one sample, sequenced in a study of blood T cells in healthy people across ages (dated by TCRdb to between 2014 and 2017). Library construction relied on 5' RACE. Sequencer: Illumina HiSeq 2500. A second 7 to 11 cycle PCR used a sample-barcoded 5' primer and a J-beta primer mix. The public reads were reanalyzed by TCRdb: fastp trimming at Q25, MiXCR alignment, in-frame beta chains only. When rows share a CDR3 protein, they turn into one entry using the most common DNA and genes. This sample gives around 970,000 distinct CDR3 sequences in total; 45% to 60% of them show up just once. The ten largest clones capture around a fifth of the sample. Material for sequencing was blood. The receptors were sampled from a woman in her fifties or sixties in good health.

The V call is TRBV2, the J call TRBJ2-6; no reliable D call. V shed 7 bases and J shed 0 bases, with 13 bases lying between them. CDR3 length: 16 amino acids. Germline V gene lookup returns CDR1 SNHLY and CDR2 FYNNEI. CDR3 coding DNA: TGTGCCAGCACTACGGAAAGAAGCTCTGGGGCCAACGTCCTGACTTTC. It codes for CASTTERSSGANVLTF.

CDR3 in DNA: TGTGCCAGCAGTCCGTGGACTAGCGGGTTTTACGAGCAGTACTTC. Translated: CASSPWTSGFYEQYF. The chain uses TRBV28 and TRBJ2-7; 11 nucleotides agree with TRBD2. CDR3 length: 15 amino acids. Germline trimming cut 5 bases from V and 4 bases from J; bases unmatched to any gene: 7. CDR1 and CDR2 (germline): MDHEN, SYDVKM.